The 20 T cell receptor beta chains presented below share a single source sample, sequenced in a study of blood T cells in healthy people across ages. Primed by a sample-barcoded 5' primer and a J-beta primer mix, a second PCR proceeded for roughly 7 to 12 cycles. TCRdb reprocessed the 5' RACE reads via MiXCR and lists one record per CDR3 protein. Of approximately 810,000 distinct CDR3 sequences in the sample, 29% are singletons; the top ten hold approximately 15%. The specimen sequenced was blood. These receptors were collected from a woman older than 75 in good health.

The chain joins TRBV10-1 to TRBJ1-2; TRBD1 aligns across 7 bases. The CDR3 loop spans 13 amino acids. Trimming removed 2 bases from V and 8 bases from J; junction bases left unmatched: 5. The germline CDR1 and CDR2 sequences are WNHNN and SYGVQD (reference sequence). In nucleotides, the CDR3 is TGCGCCAGCAGTGAGAAGGCAGGGGGAGGCTACACCTTC. Translating it yields CASSEKAGGGYTF.

For the CDR3, the DNA is TGTGCTAGTGGTTTTTCAGGGGTGGATACGCAGTATTTT. Its translation is CASGFSGVDTQYF. J is TRBJ2-3 and V is TRBV12-5, with D maybe TRBD1 (6 bases). The CDR3 runs 13 residues. The V and J ends lost 3 bases and 6 bases respectively, with 10 bases between them. Per the germline V gene, CDR1 is LGHNT and CDR2 is FRNRAP. Supplemented by reference TRBV12-5 and TRBJ2-3, the full variable domain reads DARVTQTPRHKVTEMGQEVTMRCQPILGHNTVFWYRQTMMQGLELLAYFRNRAPLDDSGMPKDRFSAEMPDATLATLKIQPSEPRDSAVYFCASGFSGVDTQYFGPGTRLTVL.

Comments on this clonotype: At one end the junction does not follow the germline gene, possibly because of a read error. The J gene is TRBJ2-4, the V gene TRBV18, with 9 nucleotides matching TRBD1. Germline V CDR1 and CDR2: KGHSH, LQKENI. The CDR3 sequence is 17 residues long. The CDR3 nucleotides are TGTACCAGCTCACGAGGACAGGGGCGTTTGGGTGTTGACATTCAGTACTTC. Protein: CTSSRGQGRLGVDIQYF.

Many counts were recorded for this clonotype. V usage is TRBV20-1 and J usage is TRBJ1-2; TRBD1 matches at 8 bases. The CDR3 is 16 amino acids. Germline V gene data show CDR1 as DFQATT and CDR2 as SNEGSKA (reference sequence). Trimming at V came to 6 bases and at J to 4 bases, leaving 16 bases not matched to a gene. The chain's CDR3 is CSARSAGSGQGYGYTF. In DNA form, the CDR3 reads TGCAGTGCCCGAAGTGCCGGTAGTGGACAGGGCTATGGCTACACCTTC.

This clonotype came up many times. The chain employs TRBV10-3 and TRBJ2-7; the match to TRBD2 covers 11 bases. V shed 6 bases, J shed 1 base, and the junction held 5 bases outside the gene matches. CDR3 length: 15 amino acids. Germline V gives CDR1 ENHRY, CDR2 SYGVKD. The CDR3 loop reads CAISLTSGGSYEQYF. DNA for the CDR3: TGTGCCATCAGCCTAACTAGCGGGGGATCCTACGAGCAGTACTTC.

This clonotype has ten or more counts. The V gene is TRBV5-4, the J gene TRBJ2-3; a possible D gene is TRBD2 (5 bases). CDR1 SGHNT and CDR2 YYREEE come from the germline V gene (reference sequence). This CDR3 contains 16 residues. The V end lost 0 bases, the J end lost 0 bases, and 11 bases lay between the germline ends. Here the CDR3 reads CASSLASGSSTDTQYF. For the CDR3, the DNA is TGTGCCAGCAGCTTGGCCTCGGGGAGTAGCACAGATACGCAGTATTTT. Together with reference TRBV5-4 and TRBJ2-3, the CDR3 gives the full variable domain: ETGVTQSPTHLIKTRGQQVTLRCSSQSGHNTVSWYQQALGQGPQFIFQYYREEENGRGNFPPRFSGLQFPNYSSELNVNALELDDSALYLCASSLASGSSTDTQYFGPGTRLTVL.

This chain connects TRBV9 to TRBJ2-5, with D tentatively TRBD2 (7 bases). V was trimmed by 4 bases and J by 4 bases, leaving 14 bases between them. Germline V gene lookup returns CDR1 SGDLS and CDR2 YYNGEE. The CDR3 has 14 amino acids. CDR3 sequence (DNA): TGTGCCAGCAGCCCGGGGGGCCTGGTAGAGACCCAGTACTTC. Encoded protein: CASSPGGLVETQYF.

This clonotype was detected ten times or more. V usage is TRBV5-1 and J usage is TRBJ2-3; tentatively, D is TRBD1 (6 bases). This CDR3 region has 15 residues. Germline CDR1 SGHRS, CDR2 YFSETQ. Trimming left V 0 bases short and J 4 bases short, with 12 bases between. Here the CDR3 DNA reads TGCGCCAGCAGCTTGGTGGTCAGGGGAGCAGATACGCAGTATTTT. It encodes CASSLVVRGADTQYF.

The sample holds many counts of this clonotype. The genes are TRBV4-1 and TRBJ1-2; D is ambiguous. V was pared by 4 bases and J by 4 bases, with 16 bases between. The germline CDR1 and CDR2 sequences are MGHRA and YSYEKL. This CDR3 region has 15 residues. CDR3 nucleotides: TGCGCCAGCAGCCGGTCCGATGGGGATCTCTATGGCTACACCTTC. Protein sequence: CASSRSDGDLYGYTF.

This clonotype occurred many times. The chain recombines TRBV4-3 with TRBJ2-3; D might be TRBD2 (5 bases). The V end lost 1 base, the J end lost 7 bases, and 9 bases lay between the germline ends. CDR3 length: 13 amino acids. Germline values: CDR1 LGHNA, CDR2 YSLEER. The CDR3, as DNA: TGCGCCAGCAGCCAAGCGGGATCACATACGCAGTATTTT. The encoded protein is CASSQAGSHTQYF.

The chain employs TRBV30 and TRBJ1-2, with D possibly being TRBD1 (6 bases). CDR1 is GTSNPN, CDR2 SVGIG, per germline (reference sequence). The CDR3 is made up of 14 amino acids. V was cut by 0 bases and J by 6 bases, with 14 bases left in between. This chain's CDR3 is CAWSVGGVIDGYTF. CDR3 DNA: TGTGCCTGGAGTGTAGGGGGAGTTATCGATGGCTACACCTTC.

This clonotype appeared many times. The chain couples TRBV12-3 or TRBV12-4 to TRBJ2-7; D gene ambiguous. The CDR3 has 14 amino acids. Trimming took 1 base from V and 3 from J, leaving 10 bases between them. DNA of the CDR3: TGTGCCAGCAGTTTAGGAACGGCGGTCTACGAGCAGTACTTC. Translation gives CASSLGTAVYEQYF.

This clonotype showed up many times. This chain joins TRBV10-3 and TRBJ2-3; D is possibly TRBD2 (5 bases). The CDR3 is 14 residues long. Germline assignment: CDR1 ENHRY and CDR2 SYGVKD. Trimming left V 6 bases short and J 4 bases short, with 14 bases between. In nucleotides, the CDR3 is TGTGCCATCAGCATACTAGGGAACGCAGATACGCAGTATTTT. Translation gives CAISILGNADTQYF.

V gene TRBV6-5 combines with J gene TRBJ1-2; no reliable D call. Between the trimmed V and J ends, which lost 2 bases and 7 bases, there was a span of 11 bases. The CDR3 is 13 residues long. Germline assignment: CDR1 MNHEY and CDR2 SVGAGI. CDR3 coding DNA: TGTGCCAGCAGTTACGCCCTATGGGGTGGCTACACCTTC. Protein: CASSYALWGGYTF.

This clonotype was counted ten times or more. The chain carries TRBV24-1 and TRBJ2-5; D may be TRBD1 or TRBD2 (5 bases each). Trimming took off 4 bases at V and 2 bases at J, with 13 bases between the two ends. Germline V gives CDR1 KGHDR, CDR2 SFDVKD. The CDR3 length is 15 residues. The CDR3 sequence: CATSDRDRRQETQYF. As DNA, the CDR3 is TGTGCCACCAGTGACCGGGACCGACGGCAAGAGACCCAGTACTTC.

This clonotype has more than one count but fewer than ten. The chain couples TRBV5-1 to TRBJ1-1, with unresolved D. Germline CDR1 and CDR2: SGHRS and YFSETQ. The V end was cut by 1 base, the J end by 0 bases, with 10 bases between. The length of the CDR3 is 15 residues. The CDR3: CASSLSAYMNTEAFF. CDR3 coding DNA: TGCGCCAGCAGCTTGTCGGCCTACATGAACACTGAAGCTTTCTTT.

V and J are TRBV27 and TRBJ2-1; D might be TRBD2 (6 bases). This CDR3 has 15 residues. Trimming left V 5 bases short and J 7 bases short, with 18 bases between. Germline V gene sequence: CDR1 MNHEY, CDR2 SMNVEV (reference sequence). This chain's CDR3 is CASSHHRGRGNEQFF. The CDR3 region has the DNA TGTGCCAGCAGTCACCACCGGGGCCGGGGGAATGAGCAGTTCTTC.

This clonotype was seen only once. The V and J genes are TRBV30 and TRBJ2-2; D unresolved. Trimming left V 0 bases short and J 3 bases short, with 8 bases between. Germline V gives CDR1 GTSNPN, CDR2 SVGIG (reference sequence). The CDR3 has 14 amino acids. CDR3 in DNA: TGTGCCTGGAGTGTAAAAGGTTACACCGGGGAGCTGTTTTTT. It translates to CAWSVKGYTGELFF.

In its sample, this clonotype was seen a few times. The chain joins TRBV2 to TRBJ2-1, with no clear D. CDR3 length: 10 residues. Deletions cut 6 bases from V and 10 bases from J, with 7 bases between. CDR1 SNHLY and CDR2 FYNNEI come from the germline V gene. CDR3 nucleotides: TGTGCCAGCAGCCGATGGGAGCAGTTCTTC. It codes for CASSRWEQFF.

The table lists this clonotype with many counts. The chain employs TRBV5-5 and TRBJ2-1; D may match TRBD1 or TRBD2 (5 bases each). V lost 2 bases and J 4 bases, leaving 16 bases between the germline ends. Germline values: CDR1 SGHKS, CDR2 YYEKEE (reference sequence). This CDR3 comprises 16 residues. CDR3: CASSFVGTLAYNEQFF. The DNA of the CDR3 is TGTGCCAGCAGCTTCGTTGGGACGCTCGCTTACAATGAGCAGTTCTTC.